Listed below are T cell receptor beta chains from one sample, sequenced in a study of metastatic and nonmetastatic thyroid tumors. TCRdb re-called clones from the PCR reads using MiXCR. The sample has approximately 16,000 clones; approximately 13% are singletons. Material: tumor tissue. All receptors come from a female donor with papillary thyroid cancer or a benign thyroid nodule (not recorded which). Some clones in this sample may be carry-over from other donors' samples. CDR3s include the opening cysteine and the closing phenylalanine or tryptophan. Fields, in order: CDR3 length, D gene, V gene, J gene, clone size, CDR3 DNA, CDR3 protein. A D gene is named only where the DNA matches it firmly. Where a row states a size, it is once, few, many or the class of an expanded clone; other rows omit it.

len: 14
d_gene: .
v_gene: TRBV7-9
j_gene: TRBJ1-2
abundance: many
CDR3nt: TGTGCCAGCAGCTTAGCGGCAGGACTCTATGGCTACACCTTC
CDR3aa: CASSLAAGLYGYTF

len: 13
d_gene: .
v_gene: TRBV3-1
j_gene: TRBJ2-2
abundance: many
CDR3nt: TGTGCCAGCAGCCAGACCCCGCCCGGGGAGCTGTTTTTT
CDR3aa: CASSQTPPGELFF

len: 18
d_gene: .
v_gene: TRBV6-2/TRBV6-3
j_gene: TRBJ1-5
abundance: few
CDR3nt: TGTGCCAGCAGTTCAACCTTACCGGGGCGACCGGGCAATCAGCCCCAGCATTTT
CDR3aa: CASSSTLPGRPGNQPQHF

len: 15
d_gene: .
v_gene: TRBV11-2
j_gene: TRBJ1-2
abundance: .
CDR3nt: TGTGCCAGCAGCTTAGATATTTGGTCTAACTATGGCTACACCTTC
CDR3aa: CASSLDIWSNYGYTF

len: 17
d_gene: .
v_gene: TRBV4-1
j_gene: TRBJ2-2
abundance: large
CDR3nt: TGCGCCAGCAGCCAAGATCAAGGTAGTAAATACACCGGGGAGCTGTTTTTT
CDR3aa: CASSQDQGSKYTGELFF

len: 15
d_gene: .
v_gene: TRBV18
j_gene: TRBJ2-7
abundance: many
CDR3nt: TGTGCCAGCTCACCAGGGGGTGATATCAGGAACGAGCAGTACTTC
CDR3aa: CASSPGGDIRNEQYF

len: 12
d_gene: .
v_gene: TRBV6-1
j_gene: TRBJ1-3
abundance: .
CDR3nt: TGTGCCAGCAGCCCCGGGCGAAACACCATATATTTT
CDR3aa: CASSPGRNTIYF

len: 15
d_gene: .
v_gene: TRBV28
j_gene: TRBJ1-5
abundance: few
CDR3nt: TGTGCCAGCTCGCTAGGGGGTTTTGGCAATCAGCCCCAGCATTTT
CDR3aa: CASSLGGFGNQPQHF

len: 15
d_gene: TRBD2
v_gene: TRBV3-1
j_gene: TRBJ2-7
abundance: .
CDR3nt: TGTGCCAGCAGCCAAGGACTAGCGGGCTCCTACGAGCAGTACTTC
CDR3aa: CASSQGLAGSYEQYF

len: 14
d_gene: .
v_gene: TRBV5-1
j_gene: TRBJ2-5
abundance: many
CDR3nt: TGCGCCAGCCGCGACGGTGGGACCCGCGAGACCCAGTACTTC
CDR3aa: CASRDGGTRETQYF

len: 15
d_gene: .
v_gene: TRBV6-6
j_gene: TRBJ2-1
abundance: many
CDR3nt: TGTGCCAGCAGTTACCCGGTAGGCTCCTACAATGAGCAGTTCTTC
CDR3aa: CASSYPVGSYNEQFF

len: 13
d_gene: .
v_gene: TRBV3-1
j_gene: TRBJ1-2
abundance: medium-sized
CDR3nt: TGTGCCAGCAGCCAAACTTATCGTGGGGGCTACACCTTC
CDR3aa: CASSQTYRGGYTF

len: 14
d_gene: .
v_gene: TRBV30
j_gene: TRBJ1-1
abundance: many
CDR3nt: TGTGCCTGGAGGAACCTCATGAGGACGGCTGAAGCTTTCTTT
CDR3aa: CAWRNLMRTAEAFF

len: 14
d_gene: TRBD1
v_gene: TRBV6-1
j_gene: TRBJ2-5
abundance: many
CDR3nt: TGTGCCAGCAGTGGTCAAGGGACAGAGGAGACCCAGTACTTC
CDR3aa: CASSGQGTEETQYF

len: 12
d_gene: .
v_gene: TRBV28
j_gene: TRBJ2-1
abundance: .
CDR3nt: TGTGCCAGCAGTTTTGGGCGGTATGAGCAGTTCTTC
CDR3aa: CASSFGRYEQFF

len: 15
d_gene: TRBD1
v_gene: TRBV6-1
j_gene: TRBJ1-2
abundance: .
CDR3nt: TGTGCCAGCAGTCCAGGACAGGGGTCTTCCTATGGCTACACCTTC
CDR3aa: CASSPGQGSSYGYTF

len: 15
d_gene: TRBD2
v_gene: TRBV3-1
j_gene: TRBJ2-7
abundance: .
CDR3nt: TGTGCCAGCAGCCAAGGACTAGCGGGAGAGGGGGAGCAGTACTTC
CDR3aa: CASSQGLAGEGEQYF

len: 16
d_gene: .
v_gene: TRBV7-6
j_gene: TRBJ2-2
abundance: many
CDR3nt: TGTGCCAGCAGAAGCGGTTCGGGACTTAACACCGGGGAGCTGTTTTTT
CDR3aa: CASRSGSGLNTGELFF

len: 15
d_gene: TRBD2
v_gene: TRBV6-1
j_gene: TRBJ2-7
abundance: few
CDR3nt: TGTGCCAGCAGTGAAGAAATAGCGGGAGCCTACGAGCAGTACTTC
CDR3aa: CASSEEIAGAYEQYF

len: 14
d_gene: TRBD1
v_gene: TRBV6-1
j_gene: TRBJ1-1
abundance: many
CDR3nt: TGTGCCAGCAGTGCAGGGGGCGCAGACACTGAAGCTTTCTTT
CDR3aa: CASSAGGADTEAFF

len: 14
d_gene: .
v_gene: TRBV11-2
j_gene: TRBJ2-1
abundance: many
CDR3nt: TGTGCCAGCAGCACAGGGGGGACTACCAATGAGCAGTTCTTC
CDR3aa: CASSTGGTTNEQFF

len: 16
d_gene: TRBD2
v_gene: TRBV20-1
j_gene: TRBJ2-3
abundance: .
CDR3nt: TGCAGTGCTAGAGAAGGTAGCGGGGGCCGCGGGGATACGCAGTATTTT
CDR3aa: CSAREGSGGRGDTQYF

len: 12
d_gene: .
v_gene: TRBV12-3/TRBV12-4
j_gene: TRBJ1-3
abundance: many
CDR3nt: TGTGCCAGCGGACACCGGGGAAACACCATATATTTT
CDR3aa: CASGHRGNTIYF

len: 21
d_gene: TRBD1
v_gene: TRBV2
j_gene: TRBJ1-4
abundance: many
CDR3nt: TGTGCCAGCAGTGGACTATGGGACAGGGGGCGCGGTTTTGGGAACCATGAAAAACTGTTTTTT
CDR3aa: CASSGLWDRGRGFGNHEKLFF

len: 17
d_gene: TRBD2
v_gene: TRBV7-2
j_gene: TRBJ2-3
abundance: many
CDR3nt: TGTGCCAGCAGCTTAATGGTAGGCGGGGGAGGCACAGATACGCAGTATTTT
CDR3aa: CASSLMVGGGGTDTQYF

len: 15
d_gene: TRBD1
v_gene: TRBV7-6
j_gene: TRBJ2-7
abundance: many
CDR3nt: TGTGCCAGCAGCGCAATGGGGACAGGGGGTCACGAGCAGTACTTC
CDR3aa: CASSAMGTGGHEQYF

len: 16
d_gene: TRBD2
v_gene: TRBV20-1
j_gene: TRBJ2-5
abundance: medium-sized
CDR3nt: TGCAGTGCTCGTCGACTAGCGGGGACCCTCCAAGAGACCCAGTACTTC
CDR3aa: CSARRLAGTLQETQYF

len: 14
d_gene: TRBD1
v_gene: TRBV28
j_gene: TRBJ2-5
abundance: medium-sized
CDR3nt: TGTGCCAGCAGGCCCGGGACAGGGGAAGAGACCCAGTACTTC
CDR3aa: CASRPGTGEETQYF

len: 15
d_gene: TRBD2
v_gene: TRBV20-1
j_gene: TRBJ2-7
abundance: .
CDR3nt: TGCAGTGCTAGAGATCAGCGGGAAGTTAGGTACGAGCAGTACTTC
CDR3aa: CSARDQREVRYEQYF

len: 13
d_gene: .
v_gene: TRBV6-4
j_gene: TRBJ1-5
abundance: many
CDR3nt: TGTGCCAGCAGTGACTCGGGGGAGCGGCCCCAGCATTTT
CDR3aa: CASSDSGERPQHF

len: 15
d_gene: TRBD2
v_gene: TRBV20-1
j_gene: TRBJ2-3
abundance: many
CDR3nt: TGCAGTGCTATATCCCCGGGAGGGCCGCATGATACGCAGTATTTT
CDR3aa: CSAISPGGPHDTQYF

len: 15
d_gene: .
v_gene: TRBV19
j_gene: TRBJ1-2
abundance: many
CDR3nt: TGTGCCAGTAGTATGACGCCGAGAGGAGGCTATGGCTACACCTTC
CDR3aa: CASSMTPRGGYGYTF

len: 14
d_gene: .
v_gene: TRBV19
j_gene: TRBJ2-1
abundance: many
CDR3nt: TGTGCCAGTAGCGAAGGGGGGGGCTACAATGAGCAGTTCTTC
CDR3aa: CASSEGGGYNEQFF

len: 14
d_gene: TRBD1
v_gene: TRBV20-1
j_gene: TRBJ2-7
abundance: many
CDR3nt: TGCAGTGGCACTCCGGGACAGGCAACCTACGAGCAGTACTTC
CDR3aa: CSGTPGQATYEQYF